This TCR beta chain stems from a study of blood T cell repertoires in COVID-19 (TCRdb year 2020). Notes on the research overall: The collaborator samples originated in the United States, Italy and Spain and spanned the acute and convalescent phases of COVID-19. Nearly every sample came with metadata listing a de-identified subject ID, COVID-19 status, age in years and sex. A freely available public database, intended as a resource for researchers studying the immune response to SARS-CoV-2, is where the repertoires were released. The samples were drawn from the first 160 participants of the ongoing ImmuneRACE study and from 950 to 1,500 subjects provided by 6 global collaborators. The material from the prospective study consisted of cDNA or gDNA derived from T cells, B-cell-depleted T cells, or PBMCs. Where available, HLA class I and class II types were taken from metadata supplied by the sample provider and were not determined by assay-based typing. The dataset comprised deeply sampled blood TCRbeta repertoires from subjects exposed to, actively infected with, or recovered from COVID-19.

Findings and caveats that apply to the study as a whole: How much clinical and demographic metadata was included differed by source and by participant, and the metadata was provided uncurated.

V loses 0 bases of germline sequence and J loses 5 bases, and the interval between the two ends is 16 bases. Its CDR3 holds 16 amino acids, cysteine through phenylalanine. The entry retains the CDR3 DNA only, 48 bases that are in frame from base 1. In the germline V gene, CDR1 corresponds to SGHDN and CDR2 to FVKESK. Turning to this clone: The specificity of this receptor is unknown. No base quality values were provided; no much bigger clone lies one nucleotide off.

One collaborating source in Seattle enrolled patients during active infection and followed them longitudinally through the course of disease. Each collaborating institution followed its own protocols to collect whole blood in K2EDTA tubes. For TCRbeta analysis, collaborator samples were shipped as frozen whole blood, as isolated PBMCs, or as DNA extracted from either sample type. TCRbeta CDR3 regions were amplified from genomic DNA using the immunoSEQ Assay, a bias-controlled multiplex PCR. As for how the authors treated the data: Within the assay, amplification of reference gene primers was used to estimate how many nucleated cells each sample contained. To quantify the absolute abundance of each unique TCRbeta CDR3 rearrangement, sequence reads were collapsed and filtered. Productive Simpson clonality was computed per sample as the square root of Simpson's diversity index over productive rearrangements. The table comes from immuneACCESS by way of TCRdb, which keeps in-frame sequences with V and J called. Part of the clones is missing from these tables; in studies checked, under half for an unresolved V gene and the rest for unknown reasons. From that table come the V and J calls and clone size; the DNA was used to work out D and trimming. The sample records about 190,000 clones, 82% of which are singletons. About 8% of the sample is in the top ten clones.

Sequenced: peripheral blood. The TCR was taken from an older woman with COVID-19, enrolled during active disease. This chain is built from TRBV14 and TRBJ1-1; too little of a D gene remains to name it. The DNA sequence is TGTGCCAGCAGCCAAGAATTATGGGAGAAAGGAACTGAAGCTTTCTTT. This is translated as CASSQELWEKGTEAFF.